These 7 T cell receptor beta chains originate from one sample sequenced in a study of beta chain features in type 1 diabetes. The study reverse transcribed the entire isolated RNA, so it sequenced expressed TCRB transcripts. Data came from immunoSEQ multiplex PCR; TCRdb stores just in-frame clones and leaves some out. The data show 900,000 or so clones, roughly 15% seen once. The sequenced material came from naive CD4+ T cells from blood. The origin of the receptors is a woman aged 18-30 years in good health.

The chain uses TRBV28 and TRBJ2-7; D unclear. Germline values: CDR1 MDHEN, CDR2 SYDVKM. CDR3 length: 13 amino acids. The V end lost 4 bases, the J end lost 3 bases, and 10 bases lay between the germline ends. The CDR3 nucleotides read TGTGCCAGCAGTTCCAGAAACCGCTACGAGCAGTACTTC. Residues: CASSSRNRYEQYF.

In nucleotides, the CDR3 is TGTGCCATCAGTGAGGACAGGGAGGCGCGAGGCTACACCTTC. It translates to CAISEDREARGYTF. The chain is built from TRBV10-3 and TRBJ1-2; 7 bases map to TRBD1. This CDR3 has 14 amino acids. The V and J ends lost 2 bases and 8 bases, in that order; junction bases with no gene match: 8. Germline-derived CDR1 and CDR2 are ENHRY and SYGVKD.

The CDR3 region is CASSLLQGAYEQYF. CDR3 DNA sequence: TGTGCCAGCAGCTTACTACAGGGGGCCTACGAGCAGTACTTC. The V and J genes are TRBV11-2 and TRBJ2-7; 8 bases map to TRBD1. The V and J ends lost 2 bases and 2 bases, in that order; junction bases with no gene match: 2. This CDR3 is 14 amino acids long. Germline V gene data show CDR1 as SGHAT and CDR2 as FQNNGV.

The CDR3, as DNA: TGTGCCAGCGGGACAGGGGTGTCTGAAGCTTTCTTT. This gives the protein CASGTGVSEAFF. The J gene is TRBJ1-1, the V gene TRBV2, with 10 bases matching TRBD1. The CDR3 length is 12 residues. The V gene's germline CDR1 is SNHLY and CDR2 FYNNEI. The J segment lost 6 bases and the V segment lost 8 bases, leaving 3 bases of the junction unmatched.

The rearrangement uses TRBV6-1 and TRBJ2-5, with D possibly matching TRBD1 (5 bases). V dropped 4 bases and J dropped 0 bases, with 9 bases sitting between them. Germline lookup yields CDR1 MNHNS and CDR2 SASEGT. This CDR3 is 14 amino acids long. CDR3 sequence reads: CASSVTAHQETQYF. The CDR3 DNA reads as TGTGCCAGCAGTGTGACAGCACACCAAGAGACCCAGTACTTC.

This clone has more than one count but fewer than ten. This rearrangement joins TRBV10-3 to TRBJ2-3; weak D call: TRBD2 (5 bases). The CDR3 runs to 14 residues. V lost 8 bases to trimming and J lost 0 bases, with 12 bases between them. CDR1 is ENHRY, CDR2 SYGVKD, per germline. The CDR3 nucleotides are TGTGCCATCGCGGCTAGCTGGAGCACAGATACGCAGTATTTT. Translated, it gives CAIAASWSTDTQYF.

The rearrangement uses TRBV18 and TRBJ1-3; 8 bases align to TRBD1. The germline V gene encodes CDR1 KGHSH and CDR2 LQKENI. V was clipped by 6 bases and J by 2 bases; unmatched bases: 9. CDR3 length equals 16 residues. CDR3 nucleotides: TGTGCCAGCTCCCTCGCAGGGGGCGCTCCTGGAAACACCATATATTTT. This gives the protein CASSLAGGAPGNTIYF.